Each of the 15 T cell receptor beta chains below was sequenced from the same sample in a study of blood T cell repertoires in COVID-19. Produced via immunoSEQ multiplex PCR; TCRdb's table is partial and in-frame only. The sample gives 150,000 to 200,000 clones, about 81% of which show up once; 12% is in the top ten. Sequencing was performed on peripheral blood. The source is an elderly woman with COVID-19, enrolled during active disease.

V is TRBV27 and J is TRBJ1-1; 7 bases align to TRBD1. Germline V gives CDR1 MNHEY, CDR2 SMNVEV (reference sequence). This CDR3 is built from 12 residues. V lost 1 base, J lost 14 bases, and 7 bases stayed unmatched. In DNA, the CDR3 is TGTGCCAGCAGTTTATTGCCGAGGGGGCCCTTCTTT. It is translated as CASSLLPRGPFF.

The rearrangement links TRBV5-1 to TRBJ2-7, with D possibly being TRBD2 (6 bases). Germline V gene lookup returns CDR1 SGHRS and CDR2 YFSETQ. The CDR3 consists of 15 residues. The V end lost 0 bases, the J end lost 3 bases, and 13 bases lay between the germline ends. CDR3 in amino acids: CASSLGTGVYYEQYF. CDR3 DNA: TGCGCCAGCAGCTTGGGAACGGGGGTTTACTACGAGCAGTACTTC.

CDR3 residues: CASKLAGARGTGELFF. The CDR3 bases are TGTGCCAGTAAGCTAGCGGGAGCGAGAGGGACCGGGGAGCTGTTTTTT. The genes are TRBV19 and TRBJ2-2; 10 bases are a match to TRBD2. Germline CDR1 reads LNHDA; CDR2 reads SQIVND (reference sequence). V dropped 7 bases and J dropped 5; count of bases not matched to a gene: 10. CDR3 length: 16 amino acids.

This CDR3 is CAISEGTGLLYEQYF. Written as DNA, the CDR3 is TGTGCCATCAGTGAGGGGACAGGGCTACTCTACGAGCAGTACTTC. This chain joins TRBV10-3 and TRBJ2-7; TRBD1 matches at 9 bases. Germline V gene sequence: CDR1 ENHRY, CDR2 SYGVKD. The CDR3 is 15 residues long. The J segment lost 3 bases and the V segment lost 2 bases, leaving 5 bases of the junction unmatched.

The rearrangement joins TRBV6-4 to TRBJ2-3; 8 positions match TRBD2. V lost 7 bases to trimming and J lost 2 bases; unmatched junction nucleotides: 20. The CDR3 spans 19 residues. The germline gives CDR1 MRHNA, CDR2 SNTAGT. This chain's CDR3 is CASTGGRDEREWPTDTQYF. The DNA for the CDR3 is TGTGCCAGCACTGGGGGTCGCGACGAGCGGGAGTGGCCCACAGATACGCAGTATTTT.

The rearrangement links TRBV15 to TRBJ2-7; 10 positions agree with TRBD1. After removal of 4 bases from V and 5 bases from J, the junction contained 8 bases not matched to a gene. Per germline, CDR1 LNHNV and CDR2 YYDKDF (reference sequence). The CDR3 sequence is 15 residues long. The CDR3 bases are TGTGCCACCAGCACCCGTCCGGGACAGGGGCACGAGCAGTACTTC. Translation gives CATSTRPGQGHEQYF.

The chain is built from TRBV18 and TRBJ1-2, with 9 bases matching TRBD1. The V and J ends lost 5 bases and 3 bases, in that order; junction bases with no gene match: 4. Looked up from germline, CDR1 is KGHSH and CDR2 is LQKENI. This CDR3 contains 14 residues. DNA of the CDR3: TGTGCCAGCTCATTCGGACAGGGGCACTATGGCTACACCTTC. This translates into CASSFGQGHYGYTF.

J is TRBJ2-3 and V is TRBV4-2; 12 nucleotides match TRBD2. The CDR3 is 18 amino acids. J lost 0 bases, V lost 1 base, and 5 bases had no gene match. Germline V lookup: CDR1 LGHNA, CDR2 YNFKEQ. The DNA for the CDR3 is TGTGCCAGCAGCCAAGTTTCGCTAGCGGGGGGGAGCACAGATACGCAGTATTTT. It is translated as CASSQVSLAGGSTDTQYF.

The chain has TRBV2 and TRBJ2-5, with a weak D call TRBD2 (6 bases). The V end lost 3 bases, the J end lost 2 bases, and 10 bases lay between the germline ends. CDR1 and CDR2 from the germline V gene are SNHLY and FYNNEI. The CDR3 consists of 14 residues. Here the CDR3 DNA reads TGTGCCAGCAGTGATTGGGGAGGACAAGAGACCCAGTACTTC. Its protein is CASSDWGGQETQYF. Supplemented by reference TRBV2 and TRBJ2-5, the full variable domain reads EPEVTQTPSHQVTQMGQEVILRCVPISNHLYFYWYRQILGQKVEFLVSFYNNEISEKSEIFDDQFSVERPDGSNFTLKIRSTKLEDSAMYFCASSDWGGQETQYFGPGTRLLVL.

This sequence joins TRBV7-8 and TRBJ2-7, with 12 bases lining up with TRBD2. Trimming cost V 5 bases and J 8 bases; bases outside gene matches: 13. CDR1 SGHVS and CDR2 FQNEAQ come from the germline V gene. The CDR3 consists of 16 residues. This chain's CDR3 is CASSPPRRTSGKKQYF. The CDR3 DNA follows: TGTGCCAGCAGCCCCCCCCGGAGGACTAGCGGGAAAAAGCAGTACTTC. Combining the CDR3 with reference TRBV7-8 and TRBJ2-7 gives the whole variable domain GAGVSQSPRYKVAKRGQDVALRCDPISGHVSLFWYQQALGQGPEFLTYFQNEAQLDKSGLPSDRFFAERPEGSVSTLKIQRTQQEDSAVYLCASSPPRRTSGKKQYFGPGTRLTVT.

The rearrangement joins TRBV9 to TRBJ2-3; 7 positions match TRBD2. V was clipped by 0 bases and J by 1 base; unmatched bases: 5. This CDR3 spans 16 amino acids. Germline lookup yields CDR1 SGDLS and CDR2 YYNGEE. The CDR3 nucleotides are TGTGCCAGCAGCGTAGAGGAGCGGGGACGCACAGATACGCAGTATTTT. It codes for CASSVEERGRTDTQYF. Combining the CDR3 with reference TRBV9 and TRBJ2-3 gives the whole variable domain DSGVTQTPKHLITATGQRVTLRCSPRSGDLSVYWYQQSLDQGLQFLIQYYNGEERAKGNILERFSAQQFPDLHSELNLSSLELGDSALYFCASSVEERGRTDTQYFGPGTRLTVL.

J is TRBJ2-4 and V is TRBV7-4; 7 nucleotides align to TRBD1. Germline V CDR1 and CDR2: SGHVT, SQSDAQ. Trimming cost V 5 bases and J 0 bases; bases outside gene matches: 10. CDR3 size: 17 residues. The CDR3 nucleotides are TGTGCCAGCAGCCCTTACGGGACAGCTCTAGCCAAAAACATTCAGTACTTC. The encoded protein is CASSPYGTALAKNIQYF.

On this clone: A much larger clone sits a single nucleotide away, making a read error possible. The sample holds other DNA sequences that translate to the same CDR3. The genes are TRBV2 and TRBJ2-2; the D gene is possibly TRBD2 (7 bases). Germline V lookup: CDR1 SNHLY, CDR2 FYNNEI. The CDR3 spans 15 residues. V shed 4 bases and J shed 5 bases, with 14 bases lying between them. The CDR3 nucleotides are TGTGCCAGCAGTGTCACAGGGAGGGGGACCGGGGAGCTGTTTTTT. Protein product: CASSVTGRGTGELFF.

The genes are TRBV5-4 and TRBJ1-6; D is perhaps TRBD1 (5 bases). The CDR3 extends over 15 amino acids. Per germline, CDR1 SGHNT and CDR2 YYREEE (reference sequence). V lost 4 bases, J lost 7 bases, and 15 bases lay in between. The CDR3: CASSKSDTPNSPLHF. The CDR3 DNA reads TGTGCCAGCAGCAAATCGGACACCCCAAATTCACCCCTCCACTTT.

The chain carries TRBV19 and TRBJ2-7; D possibly corresponds to TRBD1 (5 bases). The CDR3 is 12 amino acids. Germline V gene sequence: CDR1 LNHDA, CDR2 SQIVND (reference sequence). Trimming shortened V by 2 bases and J by 4 bases, and 6 bases separated the two germline ends. The DNA of the CDR3 is TGTGCCAGTAGTATAAGGGGTTACGAGCAGTACTTC. Its protein is CASSIRGYEQYF.